These T cell receptor beta chains were read from a single sample in a study of human T cells and chemical hapten exposure. TCRdb reprocessed the RACE reads with MiXCR, giving one entry per CDR3 protein. The sample yields 65,000 to 100,000 distinct CDR3 sequences, 6.6% seen once. The specimen was whole blood, collected in connection with sensitization to the hapten diphenylcyclopropenone (DPC). Receptors originate from a woman in her 30s with alopecia areata. Some clones in this sample may be carry-over from other donors' samples. Each CDR3 is given with its conserved first and last residue. The order of the fields is CDR3 protein, CDR3 DNA, clone size, V gene, D gene, J gene. A D gene is named only where the DNA matches it firmly. Clone size is given for some rows only: seen once, a few or many times, or a class if the clone is expanded.

CDR3 protein: CASLRGVSGTEAFF
CDR3 DNA: TGTGCCAGTTTGAGGGGGGTCTCGGGGACTGAAGCTTTCTTT
clone size: -
V gene: TRBV6-1
D gene: -
J gene: TRBJ1-1

CDR3 protein: CASSPLGGHYEKLFF
CDR3 DNA: TGTGCCAGCAGCCCCCTAGGGGGACACTATGAAAAACTGTTTTTT
clone size: -
V gene: TRBV6-1
D gene: -
J gene: TRBJ1-4

CDR3 protein: CASSLLPGVEQYF
CDR3 DNA: TGTGCCAGCAGCTTACTCCCCGGGGTTGAGCAGTACTTC
clone size: many
V gene: TRBV7-2
D gene: -
J gene: TRBJ2-7

CDR3 protein: CAISSPTGGYGYTF
CDR3 DNA: TGTGCCATCAGTAGTCCGACAGGGGGTTATGGCTACACCTTC
clone size: few
V gene: TRBV10-3
D gene: TRBD1
J gene: TRBJ1-2

CDR3 protein: CASSRQGYNYGYTF
CDR3 DNA: TGTGCCAGCAGTCGCCAGGGGTACAACTATGGCTACACCTTC
clone size: many
V gene: TRBV2
D gene: -
J gene: TRBJ1-2

CDR3 protein: CASSSRLAGGLSYNEQFF
CDR3 DNA: TGTGCCAGCAGCTCAAGACTAGCGGGGGGGCTGTCCTACAATGAGCAGTTCTTC
clone size: few
V gene: TRBV11-2
D gene: TRBD2
J gene: TRBJ2-1

CDR3 protein: CSVRTGANNEQFF
CDR3 DNA: TGCAGCGTACGGACAGGGGCGAATAATGAGCAGTTCTTC
clone size: -
V gene: TRBV29-1
D gene: TRBD1
J gene: TRBJ2-1

CDR3 protein: CASSQDEQAPTDTQYF
CDR3 DNA: TGCGCCAGCAGCCAAGATGAGCAGGCCCCCACAGATACGCAGTATTTT
clone size: many
V gene: TRBV4-1
D gene: -
J gene: TRBJ2-3

CDR3 protein: CASSPAAGATDTQYF
CDR3 DNA: TGTGCCAGCTCACCCGCAGCGGGGGCCACAGATACGCAGTATTTT
clone size: many
V gene: TRBV18
D gene: TRBD2
J gene: TRBJ2-3

CDR3 protein: CASSPKTGNNQPQHF
CDR3 DNA: TGTGCCAGCTCACCAAAGACAGGAAACAATCAGCCCCAGCATTTT
clone size: many
V gene: TRBV18
D gene: -
J gene: TRBJ1-5

CDR3 protein: CASSLQGAGEKLFF
CDR3 DNA: TGTGCCAGCAGTTTACAGGGGGCGGGTGAAAAACTGTTTTTT
clone size: many
V gene: TRBV12-3/TRBV12-4
D gene: TRBD1
J gene: TRBJ1-4